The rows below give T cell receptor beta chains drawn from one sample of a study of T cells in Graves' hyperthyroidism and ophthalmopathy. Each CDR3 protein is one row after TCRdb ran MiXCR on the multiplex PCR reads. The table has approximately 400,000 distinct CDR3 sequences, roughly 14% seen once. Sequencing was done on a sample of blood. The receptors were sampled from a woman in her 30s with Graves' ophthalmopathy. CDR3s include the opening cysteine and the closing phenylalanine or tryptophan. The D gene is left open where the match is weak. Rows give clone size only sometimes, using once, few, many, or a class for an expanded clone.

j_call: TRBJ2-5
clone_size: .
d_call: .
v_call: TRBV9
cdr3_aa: CASSVVDSLTETQYF
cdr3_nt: TGTGCCAGCAGCGTAGTCGACAGTTTAACGGAGACCCAGTACTTC

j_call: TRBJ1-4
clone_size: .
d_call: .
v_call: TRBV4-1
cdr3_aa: CASSLLYAGEKLFF
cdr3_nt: TGCGCCAGCAGCCTCCTATACGCAGGGGAAAAACTGTTTTTT

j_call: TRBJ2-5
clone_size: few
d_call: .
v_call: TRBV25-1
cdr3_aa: CASSEDRGFRETQYF
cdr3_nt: TGTGCCAGCAGTGAAGATCGGGGTTTCAGGGAGACCCAGTACTTC

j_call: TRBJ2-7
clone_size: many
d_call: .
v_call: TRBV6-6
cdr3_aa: CASSYSGLYGPYEQYF
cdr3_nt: TGTGCCAGCAGTTACTCGGGGCTTTACGGTCCCTACGAGCAGTACTTC

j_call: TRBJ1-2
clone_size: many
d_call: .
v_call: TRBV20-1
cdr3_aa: CSARRRDGHYGYTF
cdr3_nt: TGCAGTGCTAGAAGGCGGGACGGGCACTATGGCTACACCTTC

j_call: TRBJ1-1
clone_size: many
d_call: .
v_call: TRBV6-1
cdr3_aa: CASTMKSLNTEAFF
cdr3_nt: TGTGCCAGCACCATGAAGTCCCTGAACACTGAAGCTTTCTTT

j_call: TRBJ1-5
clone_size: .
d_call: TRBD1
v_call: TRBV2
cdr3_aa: CASSDWTGVNQPQHF
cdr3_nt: TGTGCCAGCAGTGATTGGACAGGGGTAAATCAGCCCCAGCATTTT

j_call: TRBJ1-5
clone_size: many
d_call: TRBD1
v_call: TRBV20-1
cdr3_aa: CSANSPGQRNKSYQPQHF
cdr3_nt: TGCAGTGCTAACTCACCGGGACAGAGAAATAAATCGTATCAGCCCCAGCATTTT

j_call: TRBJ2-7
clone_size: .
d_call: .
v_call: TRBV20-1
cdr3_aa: CSARTGVEAYEQYF
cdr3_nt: TGCAGTGCTAGAACCGGGGTTGAAGCCTACGAGCAGTACTTC

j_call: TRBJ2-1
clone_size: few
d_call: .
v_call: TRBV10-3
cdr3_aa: CAISEGEPNGNEQFF
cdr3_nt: TGTGCCATCAGTGAAGGGGAGCCTAATGGGAATGAGCAGTTCTTC

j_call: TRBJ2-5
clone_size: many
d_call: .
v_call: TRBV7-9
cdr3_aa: CASSLRAVAKPQETQYF
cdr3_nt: TGTGCCAGCAGCTTGCGGGCGGTCGCCAAACCCCAAGAGACCCAGTACTTC

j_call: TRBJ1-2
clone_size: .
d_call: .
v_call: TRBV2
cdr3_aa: CASSVFIGAPGYTF
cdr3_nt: TGTGCCAGCAGTGTTTTCATAGGGGCTCCTGGCTACACCTTC

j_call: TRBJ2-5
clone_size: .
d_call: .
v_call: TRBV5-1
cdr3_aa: CASSLGWGGEETQYF
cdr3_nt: TGCGCCAGCAGCTTGGGGTGGGGGGGCGAAGAGACCCAGTACTTC

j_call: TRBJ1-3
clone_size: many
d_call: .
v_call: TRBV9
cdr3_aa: CASSVAPLGGTGNTIYF
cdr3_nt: TGTGCCAGCAGCGTAGCTCCGTTGGGCGGGACTGGAAACACCATATATTTT

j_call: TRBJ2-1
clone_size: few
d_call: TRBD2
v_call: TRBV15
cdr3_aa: CATSGPSGGLSSYNEQFF
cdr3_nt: TGTGCCACCAGCGGGCCTAGCGGGGGGTTGAGCTCCTACAATGAGCAGTTCTTC

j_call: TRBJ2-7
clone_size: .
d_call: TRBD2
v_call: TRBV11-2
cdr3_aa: CASSRTSGIKNTYEQYF
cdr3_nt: TGTGCCAGCAGCCGGACTAGCGGGATAAAAAACACCTACGAGCAGTACTTC

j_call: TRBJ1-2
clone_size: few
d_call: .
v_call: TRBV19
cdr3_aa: CASSKRTVPGTNYGYTF
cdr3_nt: TGTGCCAGTAGTAAACGGACAGTCCCAGGCACTAACTATGGCTACACCTTC

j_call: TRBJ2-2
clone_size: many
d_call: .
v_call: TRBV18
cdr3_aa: CASSPEASSLTGELFF
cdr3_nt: TGTGCCAGCTCACCAGAGGCTAGCTCGCTCACCGGGGAGCTGTTTTTT

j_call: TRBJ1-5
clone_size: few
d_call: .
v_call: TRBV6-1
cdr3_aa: CASGGNQPQHF
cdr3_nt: TGTGCCAGCGGGGGCAATCAGCCCCAGCATTTT

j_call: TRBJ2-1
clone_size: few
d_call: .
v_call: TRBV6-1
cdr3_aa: CASRELGGARKIHEQFF
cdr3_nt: TGTGCCAGCAGGGAACTTGGGGGGGCGCGTAAAATCCATGAGCAGTTCTTC

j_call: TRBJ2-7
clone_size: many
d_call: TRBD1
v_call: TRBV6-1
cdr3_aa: CASSDEFEGQAYEQYF
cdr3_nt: TGTGCCAGCAGTGATGAGTTTGAGGGACAGGCCTACGAGCAGTACTTC

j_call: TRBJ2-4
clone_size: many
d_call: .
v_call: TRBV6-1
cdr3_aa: CASRGTNIQYF
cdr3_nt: TGTGCCAGCAGAGGAACAAACATTCAGTACTTC

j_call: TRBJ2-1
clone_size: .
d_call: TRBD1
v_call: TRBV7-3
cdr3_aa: CASRETGNGYNEQFF
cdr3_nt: TGTGCCAGCAGAGAGACAGGGAACGGCTACAATGAGCAGTTCTTC

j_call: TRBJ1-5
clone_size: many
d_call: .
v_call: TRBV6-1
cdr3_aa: CASSERPNPATQHF
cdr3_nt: TGTGCCAGCAGTGAAAGACCCAATCCCGCAACTCAGCATTTT

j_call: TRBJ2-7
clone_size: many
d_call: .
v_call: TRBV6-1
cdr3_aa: CASSYNLVYEQYF
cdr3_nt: TGTGCCAGCAGTTATAATTTGGTTTACGAGCAGTACTTC

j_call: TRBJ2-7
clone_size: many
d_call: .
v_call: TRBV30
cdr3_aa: CAWSEPWGTTGTGEQYF
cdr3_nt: TGTGCCTGGAGTGAACCCTGGGGGACAACCGGAACTGGCGAGCAGTACTTC

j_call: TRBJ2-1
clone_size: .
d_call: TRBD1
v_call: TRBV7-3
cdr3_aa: CASSSGQGHNEQFF
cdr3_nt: TGTGCCAGCAGCTCGGGACAGGGACACAATGAGCAGTTCTTC

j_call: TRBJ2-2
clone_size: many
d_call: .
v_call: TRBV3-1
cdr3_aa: CASSQGTGELFF
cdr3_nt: TGTGCCAGCAGCCAAGGCACCGGGGAGCTGTTTTTT

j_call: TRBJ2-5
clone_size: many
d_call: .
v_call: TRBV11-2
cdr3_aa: CASSFNQETQYF
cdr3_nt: TGTGCCAGCAGCTTTAACCAAGAGACCCAGTACTTC

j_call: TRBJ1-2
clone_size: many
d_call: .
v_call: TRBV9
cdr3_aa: CASSEGTFGLYGYTF
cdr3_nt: TGTGCCAGCAGCGAGGGGACATTTGGACTTTATGGCTACACCTTC

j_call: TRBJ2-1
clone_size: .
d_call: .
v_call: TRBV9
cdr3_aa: CASSEEPYNEQFF
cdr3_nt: TGTGCCAGCAGCGAGGAGCCCTACAATGAGCAGTTCTTC

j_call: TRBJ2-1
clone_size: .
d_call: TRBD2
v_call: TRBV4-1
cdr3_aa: CASGRLAVYNEQFF
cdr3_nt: TGCGCCAGCGGGCGGCTAGCGGTTTACAATGAGCAGTTCTTC

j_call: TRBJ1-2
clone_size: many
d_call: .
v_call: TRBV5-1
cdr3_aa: CASSLGRGHYGYTF
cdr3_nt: TGCGCCAGCAGCCTCGGACGGGGACACTATGGCTACACCTTC

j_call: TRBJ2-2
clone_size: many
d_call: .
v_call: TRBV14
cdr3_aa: CASSQGLAVTGELFF
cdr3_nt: TGTGCCAGCAGCCAAGGTTTAGCGGTCACCGGGGAGCTGTTTTTT

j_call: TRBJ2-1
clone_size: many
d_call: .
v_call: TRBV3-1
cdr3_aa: CASSQNTITLYNEQFF
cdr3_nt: TGTGCCAGCAGCCAAAACACAATTACGCTATACAATGAGCAGTTCTTC

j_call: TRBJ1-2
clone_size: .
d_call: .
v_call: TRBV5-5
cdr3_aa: CASSLTPQGKGSGYTF
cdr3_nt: TGTGCCAGCAGCTTGACCCCACAGGGTAAGGGGAGCGGCTACACCTTC

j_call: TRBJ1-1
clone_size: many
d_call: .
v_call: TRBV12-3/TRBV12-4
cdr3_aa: CASSPYLTDRNTEAFF
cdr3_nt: TGTGCCAGCAGTCCCTACCTTACGGACAGGAACACTGAAGCTTTCTTT

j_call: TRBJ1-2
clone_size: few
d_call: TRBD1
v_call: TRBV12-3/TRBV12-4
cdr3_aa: CASSSGTGGSEGYTF
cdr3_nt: TGTGCCAGCAGTTCCGGGACAGGGGGCTCGGAGGGCTACACCTTC

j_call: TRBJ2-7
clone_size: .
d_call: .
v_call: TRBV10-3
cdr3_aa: CAITPGFGHEQYF
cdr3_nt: TGTGCCATCACTCCGGGATTCGGTCACGAGCAGTACTTC